A single sample gave rise to the 25 T cell receptor beta chains below, sequenced in a study of T-cell memory formation after mild COVID-19. MiXCR, applied by TCRdb to the 5' RACE reads, yields one record per CDR3 protein. The data hold 400,000 or so distinct CDR3 sequences, with 15% to 20% observed a single time. Sequenced: PBMCs or a T cell subset sorted from them (not recorded which). The source of these receptors is an adult woman who had mild COVID-19 (a few samples of this study predate the infection). Cell type and time point are not known.

This sequence joins TRBV20-1 and TRBJ2-3; 7 bases agree with TRBD2. The CDR3 spans 12 residues. V trimming: 7 bases; J trimming: 3 bases; junction bases outside the gene matches: 4. Looked up from germline, CDR1 is DFQATT and CDR2 is SNEGSKA (reference sequence). CDR3: CSGGGRTDTQYF. Here the CDR3 DNA reads TGCAGTGGTGGCGGGAGAACAGATACGCAGTATTTT.

Only a few counts were recorded for this clonotype. The rearrangement links TRBV7-9 to TRBJ2-7; D is ambiguous. From germline, CDR1 is SEHNR and CDR2 FQNEAQ (reference sequence). The CDR3 has 13 amino acids. V lost 6 bases and J lost 2, with 11 bases in between. The CDR3 DNA follows: TGTGCCAGCAGTCCAGATCTCCCCTACGAGCAGTACTTC. This codes for CASSPDLPYEQYF.

The chain has TRBV5-1 and TRBJ2-2; no definite D call. CDR1 is SGHRS and CDR2 is YFSETQ in the germline V gene. This CDR3 spans 15 amino acids. The V gene lost 2 bases and the J gene lost 1 base, with 9 bases spanning the gap. In DNA form, the CDR3 reads TGCGCCAGCAGCTTTCCCACAGTGAACACCGGGGAGCTGTTTTTT. The encoded protein is CASSFPTVNTGELFF.

This clonotype was observed a few times. The chain has TRBV6-5 and TRBJ2-7; a possible D gene is TRBD2 (6 bases). The V and J ends lost 2 bases and 2 bases respectively, with 13 bases between them. CDR1 MNHEY and CDR2 SVGAGI come from the germline V gene. CDR3 length: 15 residues. Here the CDR3 DNA reads TGTGCCAGCAGTTACGGGGGGACCTCGGCCTACGAGCAGTACTTC. It is translated as CASSYGGTSAYEQYF.

This clonotype was seen only a few times. The chain has TRBV20-1 and TRBJ1-5; 10 nucleotides align to TRBD1. Germline CDR1 reads DFQATT; CDR2 reads SNEGSKA (reference sequence). The CDR3 contains 15 residues. V lost 5 bases to trimming and J lost 2 bases; unmatched junction nucleotides: 6. This chain's CDR3 is CSAETGGTRNQPQHF. As DNA, the CDR3 is TGCAGTGCTGAGACAGGGGGCACCCGCAATCAGCCCCAGCATTTT.

This clonotype was detected a few times. This chain connects TRBV21-1 to TRBJ1-1; no DNA check was done on the table's D call, TRBD1. TRBV21-1 is a recognized pseudogene. The CDR3 runs 14 residues. The CDR3, as DNA: TGTGCCCGCAAATCCGAGACAGGGAACACTGAAGCTTTCTTT. It translates to CARKSETGNTEAFF.

This clonotype was seen a handful of times. V and J are TRBV18 and TRBJ1-5; D unresolved. Trimming removed 0 bases from V and 4 bases from J, with 13 bases in between. The V gene's germline CDR1 is KGHSH and CDR2 LQKENI. The CDR3 is 16 amino acids. CDR3 loop: CASSPPGRATNQPQHF. CDR3 coding DNA: TGTGCCAGCTCACCACCGGGAAGAGCTACTAATCAGCCCCAGCATTTT.

This clonotype was observed a handful of times. CDR3 region: CASSVGQTPEQFF. The CDR3 DNA follows: TGTGCCAGCAGCGTAGGACAAACCCCAGAGCAGTTCTTC. This chain connects TRBV9 to TRBJ2-1; D call uncertain. Germline lookup yields CDR1 SGDLS and CDR2 YYNGEE. Trimming left V 0 bases short and J 10 bases short, with 11 bases between. CDR3 length: 13 amino acids. The full variable domain, its missing parts supplied by reference TRBV9 and TRBJ2-1, is DSGVTQTPKHLITATGQRVTLRCSPRSGDLSVYWYQQSLDQGLQFLIQYYNGEERAKGNILERFSAQQFPDLHSELNLSSLELGDSALYFCASSVGQTPEQFFGPGTRLTVL.

This clonotype appeared many times. The chain combines TRBV12-3 or TRBV12-4 with TRBJ2-7, with 7 bases identical to TRBD2. The length of the CDR3 is 14 residues. V was clipped by 6 bases and J by 6 bases; unmatched bases: 11. The CDR3 DNA reads TGTGCCAGCAGCCCCCCGGTTGGGAGGGGCGAGCAGTACTTC. Amino acids: CASSPPVGRGEQYF.

The V gene is TRBV9, the J gene TRBJ2-3; D remains ambiguous. The germline V and J ends were trimmed by 2 bases and 1 base, with 5 bases remaining between them. Germline loops: CDR1 SGDLS, CDR2 YYNGEE. CDR3 length: 13 residues. CDR3 in DNA: TGTGCCAGCAGCGTTGAACGCACAGATACGCAGTATTTT. This encodes CASSVERTDTQYF. Filled out from reference TRBV9 and TRBJ2-3, the complete variable domain reads DSGVTQTPKHLITATGQRVTLRCSPRSGDLSVYWYQQSLDQGLQFLIQYYNGEERAKGNILERFSAQQFPDLHSELNLSSLELGDSALYFCASSVERTDTQYFGPGTRLTVL.

V usage is TRBV6-5 and J usage is TRBJ1-1, with a tentative D call TRBD1 (5 bases). V gave up 6 bases and J gave up 1 base, with 12 bases separating them. The germline V gene has CDR1 MNHEY and CDR2 SVGAGI. This CDR3 region has 14 residues. CDR3 DNA sequence: TGTGCCAGCAGGCCTTTAACAGGGAACACTGAAGCTTTCTTT. As protein: CASRPLTGNTEAFF.

V is TRBV25-1 and J is TRBJ2-1; 7 bases agree with TRBD2. CDR1 is MGHDK, CDR2 SYGVNS, per germline. The CDR3 loop spans 13 amino acids. Germline trimming cut 2 bases from V and 7 bases from J; bases unmatched to any gene: 2. Here the CDR3 reads CASSEGGGNEQFF. As DNA, the CDR3 is TGTGCCAGCAGTGAAGGGGGGGGGAATGAGCAGTTCTTC.

V and J are TRBV5-6 and TRBJ2-7; the D gene could be TRBD1 or TRBD2 (5 bases each). CDR1 is SGHDT and CDR2 is YYEEEE in the germline V gene. This CDR3 spans 13 amino acids. The V gene lost 0 bases and the J gene lost 6 bases, with 10 bases spanning the gap. The CDR3 protein is CASSLARGAEQYF. The CDR3 region has the DNA TGTGCCAGCAGCTTGGCCAGAGGGGCCGAGCAGTACTTC.

This clonotype was seen a few times. This chain links TRBV6-5 with TRBJ2-2, with 7 bases matching TRBD1. This CDR3 region has 15 residues. The ends lost 6 bases at V and 7 bases at J; junction bases unmatched: 11. Germline V gene sequence: CDR1 MNHEY, CDR2 SVGAGI. The CDR3 is CASRTEGGFSGELFF. CDR3 in DNA: TGTGCCAGCAGGACTGAAGGGGGCTTTAGCGGGGAGCTGTTTTTT.

The chain couples TRBV12-3 or TRBV12-4 to TRBJ2-7, with D unresolved. CDR3 length: 12 residues. V was trimmed by 3 bases and J by 5 bases, leaving 8 bases between them. As DNA, the CDR3 is TGTGCCAGCAGTTTCGTCATCGACGAGCAGTACTTC. This encodes CASSFVIDEQYF.

This sequence joins TRBV20-1 and TRBJ1-1, with D possibly TRBD1 on 5 matching bases. In germline, CDR1 is DFQATT, CDR2 SNEGSKA (reference sequence). The CDR3 is made up of 14 amino acids. V lost 2 bases to trimming and J lost 0 bases, with 10 bases between them. The CDR3 nucleotides are TGCAGTGCTAGAAATCGGGGGATGAACACTGAAGCTTTCTTT. Amino acids: CSARNRGMNTEAFF.

V usage is TRBV7-6 and J usage is TRBJ1-6; D unresolved. CDR3 length equals 14 residues. V was shortened by 5 bases and J by 3 bases, with 8 bases between the two germline ends. The germline V gene encodes CDR1 SGHVS and CDR2 FNYEAQ. The CDR3 spells CASSDQSYNSPLHF. For the CDR3, the DNA is TGTGCCAGCAGCGACCAGAGCTATAATTCACCCCTCCACTTT.

This rearrangement joins TRBV6-5 to TRBJ1-1; unclear D gene. The CDR3 is 14 residues long. Germline CDR1 reads MNHEY; CDR2 reads SVGAGI. Trimming cost V 0 bases and J 3 bases, with 8 bases left between them. The CDR3 loop is CASSYSGLDTEAFF. The CDR3 DNA reads TGTGCCAGCAGTTACTCGGGGTTAGACACTGAAGCTTTCTTT.

This clonotype was counted between two and nine times. This chain links TRBV7-6 with TRBJ1-2, with a weak D call TRBD1 (6 bases). Germline loops: CDR1 SGHVS, CDR2 FNYEAQ. The CDR3 length is 13 residues. Trimming removed 5 bases from V and 4 bases from J, with 11 bases in between. The CDR3: CASSARGFYGYTF. CDR3 DNA: TGTGCCAGCAGCGCCAGGGGATTCTATGGCTACACCTTC.

The chain recombines TRBV3-1 with TRBJ1-2, with D possibly TRBD1 on 5 matching bases. The ends were cut back, 4 bases at V and 4 bases at J, with 10 bases in the middle. In germline, CDR1 is LGHDT, CDR2 YNNKEL (reference sequence). The CDR3 sequence is 13 residues long. CDR3 in amino acids: CASSPPGLYGYTF. The CDR3 nucleotides read TGTGCCAGCAGCCCCCCGGGACTCTATGGCTACACCTTC.

This clonotype has just a few counts. V gene TRBV12-3 or TRBV12-4 combines with J gene TRBJ2-2; 9 bases match TRBD1. V lost 7 bases, J lost 1 base, and 10 bases stayed unmatched. CDR3 size: 17 residues. The CDR3: CASTLGPGQGNTGELFF. The CDR3 bases are TGTGCCAGCACCTTGGGACCGGGACAGGGGAACACCGGGGAGCTGTTTTTT.

There are a few counts of this clonotype. The V and J genes are TRBV27 and TRBJ2-7; TRBD2 agrees at 7 bases. The length of the CDR3 is 16 residues. The V segment lost 4 bases and the J segment 4 bases; nucleotides outside the gene matches: 13. The germline V gene encodes CDR1 MNHEY and CDR2 SMNVEV (reference sequence). The CDR3 sequence is CASSSGFAGDVYEQYF. CDR3 sequence (DNA): TGTGCCAGCAGTTCTGGATTCGCGGGGGACGTGTACGAGCAGTACTTC.

The V gene is TRBV6-2 or TRBV6-3, the J gene TRBJ2-1; 12 nucleotides agree with TRBD2. This CDR3 has 18 amino acids. Trimming at V came to 5 bases and at J to 4 bases, leaving 12 bases not matched to a gene. Germline CDR1 is MNHEY and CDR2 is SVGEGT. CDR3 bases: TGTGCCAGCAGTCCCGAGACTAGCGGGAGTTTCTTATACAATGAGCAGTTCTTC. Translated: CASSPETSGSFLYNEQFF.

This clonotype was seen a few times. The chain uses TRBV4-2 and TRBJ2-5; TRBD2 matches at 9 bases. With 1 base clipped from V and 5 bases from J, the junction kept 8 bases outside the gene matches. Germline assignment: CDR1 LGHNA and CDR2 YNFKEQ. The CDR3 has 16 residues. This CDR3 is CASSQVSSGTGETQYF. The CDR3 DNA follows: TGTGCCAGCAGCCAAGTATCTAGCGGGACGGGGGAGACCCAGTACTTC.

The chain links TRBV12-3 or TRBV12-4 to TRBJ2-5, with 7 bases identical to TRBD2. The CDR3 consists of 15 residues. The junction had 12 bases not matched to a gene; V was cut back by 6 bases and J by 5 bases. CDR3 loop: CASRAKERGSETQYF. The CDR3, as DNA: TGTGCCAGCAGGGCCAAGGAGCGGGGCAGCGAGACCCAGTACTTC.